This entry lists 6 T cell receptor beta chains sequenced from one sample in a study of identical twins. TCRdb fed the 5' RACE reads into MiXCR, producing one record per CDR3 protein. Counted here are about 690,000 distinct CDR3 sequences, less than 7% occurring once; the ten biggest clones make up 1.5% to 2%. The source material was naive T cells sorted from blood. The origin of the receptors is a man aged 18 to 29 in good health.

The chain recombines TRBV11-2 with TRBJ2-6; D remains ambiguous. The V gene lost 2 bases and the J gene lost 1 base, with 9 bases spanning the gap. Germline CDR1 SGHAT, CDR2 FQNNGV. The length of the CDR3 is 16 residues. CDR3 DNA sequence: TGTGCCAGCAGCTTATATTGGGTTTCTGGGGCCAACGTCCTGACTTTC. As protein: CASSLYWVSGANVLTF.

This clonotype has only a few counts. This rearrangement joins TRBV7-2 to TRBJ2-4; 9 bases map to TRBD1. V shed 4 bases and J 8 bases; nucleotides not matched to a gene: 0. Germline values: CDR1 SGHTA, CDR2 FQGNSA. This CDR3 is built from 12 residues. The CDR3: CASSYRGHIQYF. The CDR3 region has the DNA TGTGCCAGCAGCTACAGGGGGCACATTCAGTACTTC. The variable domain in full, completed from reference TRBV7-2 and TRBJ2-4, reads GAGVSQSPSNKVTEKGKDVELRCDPISGHTALYWYRQSLGQGLEFLIYFQGNSAPDKSGLPSDRFSAERTGGSVSTLTIQRTQQEDSAVYLCASSYRGHIQYFGAGTRLSVL.

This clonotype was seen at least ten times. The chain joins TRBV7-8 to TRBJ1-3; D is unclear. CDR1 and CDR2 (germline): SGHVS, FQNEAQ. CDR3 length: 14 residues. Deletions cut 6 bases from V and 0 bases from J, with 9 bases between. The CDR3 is CASRPLISGNTIYF. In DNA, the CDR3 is TGTGCCAGCAGACCACTCATCTCTGGAAACACCATATATTTT.

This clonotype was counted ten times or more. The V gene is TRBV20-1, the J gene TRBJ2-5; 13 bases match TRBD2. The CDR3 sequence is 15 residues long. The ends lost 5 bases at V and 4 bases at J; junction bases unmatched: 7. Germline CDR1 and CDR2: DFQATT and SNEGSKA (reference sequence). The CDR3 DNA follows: TGCAGTGCTTTCGGACTAGCGGGAGTTCGAGAGACCCAGTACTTC. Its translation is CSAFGLAGVRETQYF.

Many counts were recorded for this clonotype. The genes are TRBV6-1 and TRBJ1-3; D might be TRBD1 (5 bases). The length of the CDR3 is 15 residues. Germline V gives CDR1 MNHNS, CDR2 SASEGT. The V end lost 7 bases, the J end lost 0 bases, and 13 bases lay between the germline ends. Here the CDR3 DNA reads TGTGCCAGCATTCCCCGGGACGACTCTGGAAACACCATATATTTT. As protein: CASIPRDDSGNTIYF.

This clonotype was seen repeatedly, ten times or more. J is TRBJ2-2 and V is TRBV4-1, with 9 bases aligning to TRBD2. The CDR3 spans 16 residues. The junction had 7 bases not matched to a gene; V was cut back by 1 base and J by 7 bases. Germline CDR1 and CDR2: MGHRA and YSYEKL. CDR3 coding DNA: TGCGCCAGCAGCCAAGCGGCGGGAGGGCGTGGCGGGGAGCTGTTTTTT. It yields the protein CASSQAAGGRGGELFF.